This paragraph reports one TCR beta chain. Its matching antigen is unknown. The authors ran the immunoSEQ assay, v3.0, at survey level. Per sample, sequencing targeted roughly 40,000-55,000 T-cell genomes. Assay used: immunoSEQ multiplex PCR; TCRdb lists only in-frame clones, some missing. The table shows 15,000 to 20,000 clones, with around 90% occurring only once. This sample stems from a study of long-term antiretroviral therapy in people with HIV. Samples held roughly 0.85-11 million cryopreserved PBMC, and DNA extraction followed. Study-wide findings and caveats: Clones showing expansion before ART dominated the repertoire at all time points.

The sequence came from a man aged 55 to 70 with HIV. The specimen was unsorted PBMCs, collected 0.3 years after starting antiretroviral therapy.

The CDR3 bases are TGCGCCAGCAGCCCGGGACCAGCTCGGACCGGGGAGCTGTTTTTT. This sequence encodes CASSPGPARTGELFF. V usage is TRBV5-1 and J usage is TRBJ2-2, with D perhaps TRBD1 or TRBD2 (5 bases each). CDR3 size: 15 residues. Germline-derived CDR1 and CDR2 are SGHRS and YFSETQ. V gave up 4 bases and J gave up 5 bases, with 15 bases separating them.